Within the sample, the clone carrying this T cell receptor (beta chain) is medium-sized (0.01 to 0.1%). This CDR3 has 15 residues. V shed 4 bases and J 3 bases; nucleotides not matched to a gene: 6. Germline V gives CDR1 MGHDK, CDR2 SYGVNS. Authors' data handling: Estimates of nucleated cell counts were drawn from the amplification of reference gene primers. Data came from immunoSEQ multiplex PCR; TCRdb stores just in-frame clones and leaves some out. Clone size and the V and J calls come from that table; the DNA yielded D and trimming. This table has 74,000 or so clones, over 80% appearing once. These data originate in a study of blood T cell repertoires in COVID-19. Study overall: Samples taken during acute and convalescent COVID-19 were collected in the United States, Italy and Spain. T cells, B-cell-depleted T cells, or PBMCs provided the cDNA or gDNA that served as material.

The origin of this receptor is a human donor in a cohort sampled during active COVID-19. The gene calls are TRBV25-1 and TRBJ2-1, with 7 bases identical to TRBD1. The sequencing input was peripheral blood. The CDR3 DNA sequence: TGTGCCAGCAGTGCCCGGGACAGTTTCTACAATGAGCAGTTCTTC. Translating it yields CASSARDSFYNEQFF.